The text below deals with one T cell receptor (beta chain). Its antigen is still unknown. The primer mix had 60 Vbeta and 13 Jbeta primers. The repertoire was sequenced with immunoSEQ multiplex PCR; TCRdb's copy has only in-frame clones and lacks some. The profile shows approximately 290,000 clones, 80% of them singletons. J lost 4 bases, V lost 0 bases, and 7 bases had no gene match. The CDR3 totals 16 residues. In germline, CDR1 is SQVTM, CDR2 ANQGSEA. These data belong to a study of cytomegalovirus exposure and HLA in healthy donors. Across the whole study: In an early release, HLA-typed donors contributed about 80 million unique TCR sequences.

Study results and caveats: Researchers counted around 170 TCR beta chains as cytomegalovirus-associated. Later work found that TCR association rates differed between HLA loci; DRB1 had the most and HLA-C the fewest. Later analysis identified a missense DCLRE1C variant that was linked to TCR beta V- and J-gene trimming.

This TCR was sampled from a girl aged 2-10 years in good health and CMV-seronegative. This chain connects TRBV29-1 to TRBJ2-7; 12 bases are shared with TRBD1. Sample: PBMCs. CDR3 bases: TGCAGCGTTGAAGAACCCGGGACAGGGGGCTCTTACGAGCAGTACTTC. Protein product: CSVEEPGTGGSYEQYF.